Following are 12 T cell receptor beta chains from one sample sequenced in a study of long-term antiretroviral therapy in people with HIV. It was version v3.0 of the immunoSEQ assay that was run at survey level. The method was immunoSEQ multiplex PCR; TCRdb's version includes in-frame clones alone and lacks a portion of them. The profile covers 25,000 to 30,000 clones, with approximately 90% appearing a single time and roughly 4.8% taken by the ten largest. The starting material was unsorted PBMCs, obtained approximately 2.6 years after starting antiretroviral therapy. The source of these receptors is a man aged 40-50 years with HIV.

The V and J genes are TRBV5-4 and TRBJ2-5, with D possibly being TRBD1 or TRBD2 (5 bases each). CDR3 length: 16 amino acids. The germline V and J ends were trimmed by 4 bases and 1 base, with 17 bases remaining between them. CDR1 is SGHNT, CDR2 YYREEE, per germline (reference sequence). The CDR3 DNA reads TGTGCCAGCAGCGAATCGAGGGGCAGCCTCCAAGAGACCCAGTACTTC. It translates to CASSESRGSLQETQYF.

This rearrangement joins TRBV7-9 to TRBJ1-1; 7 bases line up with TRBD1. The CDR3 runs to 14 residues. Germline CDR1 reads SEHNR; CDR2 reads FQNEAQ (reference sequence). Losses at the gene ends were 3 bases for V and 1 base for J; bases not matched to a gene: 2. The CDR3 coding sequence is TGTGCCAGCAGCTTCAGGGGGGGGAACACTGAAGCTTTCTTT. Amino acid sequence: CASSFRGGNTEAFF.

The rearrangement uses TRBV6-1 and TRBJ2-1, with 9 nucleotides matching TRBD1. CDR1 is MNHNS and CDR2 is SASEGT in the germline V gene. The CDR3 has 15 amino acids. Trimming cost V 3 bases and J 7 bases; bases outside gene matches: 7. The CDR3 sequence: CASSEDDRGWNEQFF. DNA for the CDR3: TGTGCCAGCAGTGAGGACGACAGGGGGTGGAATGAGCAGTTCTTC.

This sequence joins TRBV18 and TRBJ1-2; TRBD1 aligns across 9 bases. The junction had 5 bases not matched to a gene; V was cut back by 3 bases and J by 3 bases. Germline loops: CDR1 KGHSH, CDR2 LQKENI. The length of the CDR3 is 15 residues. CDR3 sequence reads: CASSPTTGGDYGYTF. The CDR3 nucleotides are TGTGCCAGCTCACCCACAACAGGGGGCGACTATGGCTACACCTTC.

The chain links TRBV2 to TRBJ2-6, with D tentatively TRBD1 or TRBD2 (5 bases each). V lost 8 bases, J lost 1 base, and 12 bases lay in between. CDR3 length equals 15 residues. Germline V gene lookup returns CDR1 SNHLY and CDR2 FYNNEI. CDR3 region: CASGGGGSGANVLTF. The DNA of the CDR3 is TGTGCCAGCGGGGGTGGGGGTTCTGGGGCCAACGTCCTGACTTTC.

This chain links TRBV2 with TRBJ1-1, with 10 positions matching TRBD1. Per germline, CDR1 SNHLY and CDR2 FYNNEI. With V trimmed by 7 bases and J by 2 bases, 7 bases remained unmatched. The CDR3 consists of 15 residues. The CDR3 DNA sequence: TGTGCCAGCACCCTTAGGACAGGGGGAAACACTGAAGCTTTCTTT. Amino acids: CASTLRTGGNTEAFF.

The V and J genes are TRBV30 and TRBJ2-5; tentative D call: TRBD2 (6 bases). The CDR3 runs 14 residues. Germline V gene lookup returns CDR1 GTSNPN and CDR2 SVGIG (reference sequence). The V and J ends lost 0 bases and 5 bases respectively, with 13 bases between them. The CDR3 DNA reads as TGTGCCTGGAGTGTAGCCGGGAGTAAGGAGACCCAGTACTTC. It translates to CAWSVAGSKETQYF.

For this clone: This CDR3 is also generated by other DNA sequences in the sample. The chain joins TRBV2 to TRBJ1-2; possible D gene TRBD1, 6 bases. V lost 2 bases and J lost 5, with 15 bases in between. CDR3 length equals 15 residues. CDR1 and CDR2 from the germline V gene are SNHLY and FYNNEI. The CDR3 nucleotides read TGTGCCAGCAGTGAATCAGGGGCGGATATGTATGGCTACACCTTC. Translated: CASSESGADMYGYTF.

The chain links TRBV19 to TRBJ1-2; no reliable D call. With 5 bases removed from V and 2 bases from J, the gap between germline ends came to 6 bases. The CDR3 totals 12 residues. Germline V CDR1 and CDR2: LNHDA, SQIVND (reference sequence). The CDR3 DNA reads TGTGCCAGTAGTTGGCAGAACTATGGCTACACCTTC. The encoded protein is CASSWQNYGYTF.

The chain uses TRBV4-3 and TRBJ2-3, with TRBD2 identical over 15 bases. The germline V gene has CDR1 LGHNA and CDR2 YSLEER. The CDR3 has 19 residues. V was clipped by 0 bases and J by 7 bases; unmatched bases: 11. As DNA, the CDR3 is TGCGCCAGCAGCCAAGATTTGCAGCGGGGACTAGCGGGAGGAAATACGCAGTATTTT. This translates into CASSQDLQRGLAGGNTQYF.

The CDR3 protein is CASGALVQYF. In DNA form, the CDR3 reads TGTGCCAGCGGTGCCTTGGTGCAGTACTTC. The J gene is TRBJ2-7, the V gene TRBV5-8; no reliable D call. The germline gives CDR1 SGHTS, CDR2 YDEGEE. The CDR3 consists of 10 residues. Trimming removed 7 bases at V and 9 bases at J, with 11 bases between.

This rearrangement joins TRBV30 to TRBJ1-2; no reliable D call. The CDR3 runs 14 residues. V lost 0 bases, J lost 3 bases, and 11 bases lay in between. CDR1 GTSNPN and CDR2 SVGIG come from the germline V gene (reference sequence). CDR3 protein: CAWSVGNQDYGYTF. As DNA, the CDR3 is TGTGCCTGGAGTGTGGGTAATCAGGACTATGGCTACACCTTC.